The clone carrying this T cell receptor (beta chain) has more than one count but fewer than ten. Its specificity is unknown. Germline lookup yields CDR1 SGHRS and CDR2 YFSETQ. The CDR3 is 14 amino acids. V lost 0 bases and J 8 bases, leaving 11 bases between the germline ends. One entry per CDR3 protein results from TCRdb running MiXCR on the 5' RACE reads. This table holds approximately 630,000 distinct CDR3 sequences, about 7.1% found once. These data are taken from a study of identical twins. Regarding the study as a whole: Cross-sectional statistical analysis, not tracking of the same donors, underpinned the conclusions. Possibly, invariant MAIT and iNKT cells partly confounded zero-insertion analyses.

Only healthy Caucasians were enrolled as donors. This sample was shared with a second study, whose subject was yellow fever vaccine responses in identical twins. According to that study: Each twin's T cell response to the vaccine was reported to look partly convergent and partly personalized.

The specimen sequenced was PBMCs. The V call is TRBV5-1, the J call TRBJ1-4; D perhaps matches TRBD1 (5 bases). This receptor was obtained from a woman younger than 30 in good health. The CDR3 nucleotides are TGCGCCAGCAGCTTGGCCACAGGCCGAGAAAAACTGTTTTTT. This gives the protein CASSLATGREKLFF.